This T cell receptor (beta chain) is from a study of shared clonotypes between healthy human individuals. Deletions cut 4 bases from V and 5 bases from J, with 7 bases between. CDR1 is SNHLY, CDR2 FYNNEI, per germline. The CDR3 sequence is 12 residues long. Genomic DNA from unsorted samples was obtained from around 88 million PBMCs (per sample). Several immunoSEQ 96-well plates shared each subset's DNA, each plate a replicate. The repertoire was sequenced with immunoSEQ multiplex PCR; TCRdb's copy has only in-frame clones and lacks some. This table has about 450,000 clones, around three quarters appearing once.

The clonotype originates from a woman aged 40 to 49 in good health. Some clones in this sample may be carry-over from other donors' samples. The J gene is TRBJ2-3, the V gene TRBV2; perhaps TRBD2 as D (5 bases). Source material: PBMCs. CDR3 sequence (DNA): TGTGCCAGCAGTGTTCGGGGAGATACGCAGTATTTT. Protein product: CASSVRGDTQYF.